The TCR beta chain described here comes from a study of cytomegalovirus exposure and HLA in healthy donors. The study's findings and limits: In vitro confirmation showed a few CMV-associated chains to be CMV antigen specific. In a later analysis, most CMV-associated TCR beta chains appeared HLA-restricted.

Germline V gives CDR1 SGHTA, CDR2 FQGNSA. The length of the CDR3 is 15 residues. The V and J ends lost 1 base and 4 bases, in that order; junction bases with no gene match: 3. This clone was picked up a small number of times. The antigen is undetermined. 60 Vbeta and 13 Jbeta primers were used in PCR. Profiling relied on immunoSEQ multiplex PCR, and the TCRdb table lists in-frame clones only, not all of them. Of about 130,000 clones listed, roughly 84% are singletons. Sequencing was done on a sample of PBMCs. The receptor was isolated from a young woman in good health and CMV-seropositive. The chain carries TRBV7-2 and TRBJ2-3, with 9 bases identical to TRBD1. CDR3 in DNA: TGTGCCAGCAGCTTAGGGGGACAGGGAGCAGATACGCAGTATTTT. Protein: CASSLGGQGADTQYF.